The 24 T cell receptor beta chains listed next were all sequenced from one sample in a study of human T cells and chemical hapten exposure. Specified time point: patch test 1, 2 weeks after DPC sensitization. Regarding treatment: therapeutic diphenylcyclopropenone sensitization with weekly scalp DPC. TCRdb re-called the RACE reads through MiXCR, storing one row per CDR3 protein. The sample includes approximately 71,000 distinct CDR3 sequences, roughly 9.2% seen only once; the top ten take over 3%. The starting material was whole blood, obtained in connection with sensitization to the hapten diphenylcyclopropenone (DPC). The receptors derive from a middle-aged woman with alopecia areata. Some clones in this sample may be carry-over from other donors' samples.

The chain combines TRBV4-1 with TRBJ1-1; D is ambiguous. Germline V lookup: CDR1 MGHRA, CDR2 YSYEKL. This CDR3 is 14 amino acids long. V was pared by 1 base and J by 4 bases, with 10 bases between. The CDR3 reads CASSQAPKPTEAFF. The CDR3 coding sequence is TGCGCCAGCAGCCAAGCCCCCAAGCCCACTGAAGCTTTCTTT.

The V and J genes are TRBV9 and TRBJ2-4; TRBD2 matches 14 bases. V shed 0 bases and J 0 bases; nucleotides not matched to a gene: 17. The CDR3 length is 23 residues. CDR1 SGDLS and CDR2 YYNGEE come from the germline V gene. The CDR3 here is CASSVEPGWRTSGGSLAKNIQYF. The CDR3 DNA reads as TGTGCCAGCAGCGTAGAGCCCGGCTGGCGGACTAGCGGGGGGTCTCTAGCCAAAAACATTCAGTACTTC.

This clonotype was counted ten times or more. The J gene is TRBJ2-7, the V gene TRBV11-2, with TRBD1 matching over 9 bases. Germline V gene lookup returns CDR1 SGHAT and CDR2 FQNNGV. The CDR3 covers 13 residues. V lost 6 bases to trimming and J lost 2 bases; unmatched junction nucleotides: 2. The CDR3 sequence is CASRGDRAYEQYF. The CDR3 nucleotides are TGTGCCAGCAGGGGGGACAGGGCCTACGAGCAGTACTTC. The whole variable domain, filled in from reference TRBV11-2 and TRBJ2-7, reads EAGVAQSPRYKIIEKRQSVAFWCNPISGHATLYWYQQILGQGPKLLIQFQNNGVVDDSQLPKDRFSAERLKGVDSTLKIQPAKLEDSAVYLCASRGDRAYEQYFGPGTRLTVT.

This clonotype has a count of ten or more. This chain links TRBV6-6 with TRBJ2-6, with 8 bases matching TRBD1. Germline assignment: CDR1 MNHNY and CDR2 SVGAGI (reference sequence). The ends lost 7 bases at V and 1 base at J; junction bases unmatched: 9. This CDR3 is built from 17 residues. CDR3 nucleotides: TGTGCCAGCACCGACAGGGGTAGGGGGTCTGGGGCCAACGTCCTGACTTTC. Residues: CASTDRGRGSGANVLTF.

Ten or more counts support this clonotype. The chain couples TRBV4-2 to TRBJ2-4; D remains ambiguous. The germline gives CDR1 LGHNA, CDR2 YNFKEQ. Trimming pared 1 base from V and 5 bases from J, leaving 6 bases between. The CDR3 runs 13 residues. The CDR3 DNA sequence: TGTGCCAGCAGCCAAGGACCGGAAAACATTCAGTACTTC. Translating it yields CASSQGPENIQYF.

This clonotype was seen repeatedly, ten times or more. The chain employs TRBV6-2 or TRBV6-3 and TRBJ2-5; tentatively, D is TRBD1 or TRBD2 (5 bases each). Germline CDR1 MNHEY, CDR2 SVGEGT. V gave up 4 bases and J gave up 0 bases, with 12 bases separating them. CDR3 size: 15 residues. The CDR3 sequence: CASSSGTRYQETQYF. The CDR3 DNA sequence: TGTGCCAGCAGTTCCGGGACGAGGTACCAAGAGACCCAGTACTTC.

This clonotype has more than one count but fewer than ten. The rearrangement links TRBV11-1 to TRBJ1-1, with 7 bases that match TRBD1. Trimming at V came to 5 bases and at J to 7 bases, leaving 13 bases not matched to a gene. Germline loops: CDR1 SGHAT, CDR2 FQDESV (reference sequence). The CDR3 consists of 15 residues. CDR3 nucleotide sequence: TGTGCCAGCAGCGCGTTGGGACAGCGTTACAATGAAGCTTTCTTT. Translation gives CASSALGQRYNEAFF.

CDR3: CASSRPAAGGSYEQYF. CDR3 nucleotide sequence: TGTGCCAGCAGTCGTCCCGCGGCGGGCGGGAGCTACGAGCAGTACTTC. The chain recombines TRBV6-2 or TRBV6-3 with TRBJ2-7, with 7 bases lining up with TRBD2. Unmatched junction bases numbered 13, after V lost 5 bases and J lost 3 bases. This CDR3 is 16 amino acids long. Per germline, CDR1 MNHEY and CDR2 SVGEGT.

This clonotype was picked up many times. The chain couples TRBV7-2 to TRBJ2-3; 9 nucleotides match TRBD2. From germline, CDR1 is SGHTA and CDR2 FQGNSA. The junction had 7 bases not matched to a gene; V was cut back by 4 bases and J by 2 bases. The CDR3 sequence is 16 residues long. CDR3 nucleotide sequence: TGTGCCAGCAGCTCCCAAGCGGGGGGCCCCACAGATACGCAGTATTTT. As protein: CASSSQAGGPTDTQYF.

This clonotype was seen repeatedly, ten times or more. This chain uses TRBV4-3 with TRBJ2-3, with D possibly TRBD1 on 6 matching bases. Deletions cut 0 bases from V and 7 bases from J, with 14 bases between. CDR3 length: 15 residues. Germline CDR1 LGHNA, CDR2 YSLEER. CDR3: CASSQDQQGYYTQYF. In DNA form, the CDR3 reads TGCGCCAGCAGCCAAGATCAACAGGGCTACTATACGCAGTATTTT.

Many counts were recorded for this clonotype. The genes are TRBV29-1 and TRBJ2-6, with D unclear. The CDR3 is made up of 14 amino acids. The germline V gene encodes CDR1 SQVTM and CDR2 ANQGSEA. V lost 6 bases and J 0 bases, leaving 9 bases between the germline ends. The chain's CDR3 is CSVANYSGANVLTF. The CDR3 DNA reads as TGCAGCGTCGCCAATTACTCTGGGGCCAACGTCCTGACTTTC.

Remarks on this clonotype: This may arise from a read error, as a much more abundant clone is one base away. The rearrangement joins TRBV6-5 to TRBJ1-5, with D maybe TRBD1 (6 bases). Per germline, CDR1 MNHEY and CDR2 SVGAGI. The CDR3 runs 14 residues. The germline V and J ends were trimmed by 0 bases and 7 bases, with 10 bases remaining between them. CDR3 in amino acids: CASSYSGAKQPQHF. CDR3 coding DNA: TGTGCCAGCAGTTACTCGGGGGCCAAACAGCCCCAGCATTTT.

The table lists this clonotype with a few counts. V and J are TRBV28 and TRBJ2-7; the D gene is possibly TRBD2 (5 bases). Germline loops: CDR1 MDHEN, CDR2 SYDVKM. The V and J ends lost 7 bases and 4 bases respectively, with 14 bases between them. The CDR3 spans 13 residues. The CDR3 DNA follows: TGTGCCAGCACCCTCGGACGGACTTACGAGCAGTACTTC. Translating gives CASTLGRTYEQYF.

This clonotype was seen at least ten times. The chain combines TRBV7-9 with TRBJ2-1; 10 bases line up with TRBD2. The CDR3 runs 14 residues. Per germline, CDR1 SEHNR and CDR2 FQNEAQ (reference sequence). The V and J ends lost 6 bases and 2 bases, in that order; junction bases with no gene match: 1. Here the CDR3 reads CASSSGGPYNEQFF. The CDR3 nucleotides read TGTGCCAGCAGTAGCGGGGGGCCCTACAATGAGCAGTTCTTC.

Only a few counts were recorded for this clonotype. The chain uses TRBV7-3 and TRBJ1-1; D may be TRBD1 (5 bases). Germline V gene lookup returns CDR1 SGHTA and CDR2 FQGTGA. This CDR3 has 17 residues. V shed 3 bases and J shed 4 bases, with 21 bases lying between them. The CDR3 protein is CASSLTGLGGEVTEAFF. The CDR3 DNA reads TGTGCCAGCAGCTTGACGGGTCTTGGAGGGGAGGTCACTGAAGCTTTCTTT.

This clonotype was counted many times. This chain connects TRBV29-1 to TRBJ1-1; TRBD1 might be the D (6 bases). This CDR3 has 14 amino acids. Germline CDR1 is SQVTM and CDR2 is ANQGSEA. V lost 7 bases, J lost 5 bases, and 20 bases lay in between. For the CDR3, the DNA is TGCAGCGGAAGAAGTGGGGGCGCGAGAACTGAAGCTTTCTTT. It is translated as CSGRSGGARTEAFF.

Many counts were recorded for this clonotype. J is TRBJ1-1 and V is TRBV6-5; 8 bases match TRBD1. CDR1 and CDR2 (germline): MNHEY, SVGAGI. Unmatched junction bases numbered 4, after V lost 6 bases and J lost 4 bases. CDR3 length: 13 residues. The CDR3 coding sequence is TGTGCCAGCAGAATCACAGGGGGCACTGAAGCTTTCTTT. This encodes CASRITGGTEAFF.

Ten or more counts support this clonotype. The chain couples TRBV18 to TRBJ2-7; 8 nucleotides agree with TRBD2. Germline lookup yields CDR1 KGHSH and CDR2 LQKENI. V was pared by 1 base and J by 0 bases, with 14 bases of the junction left unmatched. The CDR3 is made up of 19 amino acids. CDR3 in DNA: TGTGCCAGCTCACCACTCGCCAGCGGGGGCGGGTTTAGCTCCTACGAGCAGTACTTC. It codes for CASSPLASGGGFSSYEQYF.

The chain joins TRBV15 to TRBJ2-7; D may be TRBD1 (6 bases). The V gene lost 0 bases and the J gene lost 6 bases, with 24 bases spanning the gap. The CDR3 has 18 residues. Germline lookup yields CDR1 LNHNV and CDR2 YYDKDF (reference sequence). CDR3 amino acids: CATSREASGAGAFGEQYF. The CDR3 bases are TGTGCCACCAGCAGAGAAGCATCCGGGGCAGGGGCATTTGGCGAGCAGTACTTC.

This clonotype was detected only a few times. V usage is TRBV11-3 and J usage is TRBJ2-1, with D possibly matching TRBD2 (6 bases). Deletions cut 5 bases from V and 5 bases from J, with 16 bases between. Germline V gene data show CDR1 as SGHNT and CDR2 as YENEEA. The CDR3 is 15 residues long. In nucleotides, the CDR3 is TGTGCCAGCAGCCCCTGGGGGGAGGCGGACAATGAGCAGTTCTTC. It codes for CASSPWGEADNEQFF.

This clonotype has at least ten counts. V and J are TRBV11-2 and TRBJ2-7, with 7 bases fitting TRBD1. V dropped 5 bases and J dropped 2; count of bases not matched to a gene: 3. The CDR3 totals 13 residues. Germline assignment: CDR1 SGHAT and CDR2 FQNNGV. The CDR3 region is CASSRQGPYEQYF. As DNA, the CDR3 is TGTGCCAGCAGCCGACAGGGACCCTACGAGCAGTACTTC.

In this sample, this clonotype turned up a few times. The chain joins TRBV4-2 to TRBJ2-5; no clear D. The germline CDR1 and CDR2 sequences are LGHNA and YNFKEQ. Between the trimmed V and J ends, which lost 0 bases and 2 bases, there was a span of 4 bases. The CDR3 has 13 residues. In DNA form, the CDR3 reads TGTGCCAGCAGCCAAGAGGTACAAGAGACCCAGTACTTC. Translation gives CASSQEVQETQYF.

This clonotype was seen many times. V and J are TRBV7-2 and TRBJ2-3, with 7 positions matching TRBD2. The length of the CDR3 is 13 residues. Germline lookup yields CDR1 SGHTA and CDR2 FQGNSA. Germline trimming cut 8 bases from V and 3 bases from J; bases unmatched to any gene: 5. The CDR3 sequence is CASCWGGTDTQYF. As DNA, the CDR3 is TGTGCCAGCTGTTGGGGGGGGACAGATACGCAGTATTTT.

Many counts were recorded for this clonotype. The gene calls are TRBV28 and TRBJ1-5; possible D gene TRBD1, 5 bases. Germline V gives CDR1 MDHEN, CDR2 SYDVKM. Trimming pared 2 bases from V and 3 bases from J, leaving 17 bases between. The CDR3 totals 17 residues. CDR3: CASSLGHSRDNNQPQHF. DNA for the CDR3: TGTGCCAGCAGTTTAGGACACTCCAGGGATAACAATCAGCCCCAGCATTTT.